The clone carrying this TCR beta chain was seen repeatedly, ten times or more. Antigen: not known. Diagnoses were made from clinical symptoms, serum measures (thyroxine and TRAb), thyroid ultrasound and orbital computed tomography. V lost 0 bases and J lost 4, with 16 bases in between. The CDR3 has 16 amino acids. CDR1 is SGHKS, CDR2 YYEKEE, per germline (reference sequence). This specimen comes from a study of T cells in Graves' hyperthyroidism and ophthalmopathy. Study conclusions and caveats: In the analysis, a 13 V-J model separated ophthalmopathy from stable hyperthyroidism.

Amplified TCR beta CDR3 regions came from RNA transcripts. A first-round RT-PCR of the TCR CDR3 used the HTBI primer set. TCRdb re-called the multiplex PCR reads through MiXCR, storing one row per CDR3 protein. The sample has under 350,000 distinct CDR3 sequences, over 15% seen once. Sequenced sample: blood. This clonotype was obtained from a woman aged 60-70 years with Graves' ophthalmopathy. The chain is built from TRBV5-5 and TRBJ1-2; D remains ambiguous. This CDR3 reads CASSLGGRNSVYGYTF. The CDR3, as DNA: TGTGCCAGCAGCTTGGGTGGCAGGAATTCTGTCTATGGCTACACCTTC.